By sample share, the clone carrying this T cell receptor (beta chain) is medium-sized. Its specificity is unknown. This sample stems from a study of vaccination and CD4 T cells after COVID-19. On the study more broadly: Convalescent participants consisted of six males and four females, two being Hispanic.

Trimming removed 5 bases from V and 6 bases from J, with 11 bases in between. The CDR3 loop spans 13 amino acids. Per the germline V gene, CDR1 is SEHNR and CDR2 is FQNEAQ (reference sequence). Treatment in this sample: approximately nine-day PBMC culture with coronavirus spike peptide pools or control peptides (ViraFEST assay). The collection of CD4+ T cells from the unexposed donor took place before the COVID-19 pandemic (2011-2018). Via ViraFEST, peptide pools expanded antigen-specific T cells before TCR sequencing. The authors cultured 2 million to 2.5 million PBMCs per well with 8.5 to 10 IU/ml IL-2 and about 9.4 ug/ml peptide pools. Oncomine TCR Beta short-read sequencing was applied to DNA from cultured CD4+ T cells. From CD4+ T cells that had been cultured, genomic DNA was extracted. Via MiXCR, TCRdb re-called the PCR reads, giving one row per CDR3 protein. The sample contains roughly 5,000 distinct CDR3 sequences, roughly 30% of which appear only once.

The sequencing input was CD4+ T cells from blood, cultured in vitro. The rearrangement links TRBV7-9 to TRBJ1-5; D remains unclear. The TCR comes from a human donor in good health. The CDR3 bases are TGTGCCAGCAGCACACCCAAGGGTCAGCCCCAGCATTTT. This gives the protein CASSTPKGQPQHF.